This T cell receptor (beta chain) was recovered during a study of blood T cell repertoires in COVID-19. Profiling relied on immunoSEQ multiplex PCR, and the TCRdb table lists in-frame clones only, not all of them. The table shows over 130,000 clones, with around 86% occurring only once. Germline assignment: CDR1 MDHEN and CDR2 SYDVKM. The CDR3 has 14 residues. The sequenced material came from peripheral blood. The chain combines TRBV28 with TRBJ2-1; 7 bases are a match to TRBD1. The sequence came from an elderly woman with acute or convalescent COVID-19. For the CDR3, the DNA is TGTGCTATGGGGTCACGCAGGGGGTGGGATGAGCAGTTCTTC. The encoded protein is CAMGSRRGWDEQFF. The full variable domain, completed using reference TRBV28 and TRBJ2-1, is DVKVTQSSRYLVKRTGEKVFLECVQDMDHENMFWYRQDPGLGLRLIYFSYDVKMKEKGDIPEGYSVSREKKERFSLILESASTNQTSMYLCAMGSRRGWDEQFFGPGTRLTVL.